The rows below give T cell receptor beta chains drawn from one sample of a study of T cell responses to AZD1222 COVID-19 vaccine. Here immunoSEQ multiplex PCR was the method, and the copy in TCRdb shows in-frame clones only, minus some. The sample includes some 190,000 clones, about 93% of them seen just once. The specimen comprised peripheral blood, sampled 28 days after the second AZD1222 dose. Every receptor here comes from an adult who received the AZD1222 COVID-19 vaccine. Both conserved end residues are part of each CDR3. The order of the fields is V gene, D gene, clone size, J gene, CDR3 protein, CDR3 DNA. D genes are given only for firm matches. Clone sizes are given selectively: once, few, many, or a class where the clone is expanded.

>TRBV6-5|TRBD1|.|TRBJ1-1
CASRTGGTEAFF
TGTGCCAGCAGAACAGGGGGGACTGAAGCTTTCTTT
>TRBV7-9|.|once|TRBJ1-6
CASSLGQSSPLHF
TGTGCCAGCAGCTTAGGACAGAGTTCACCCCTCCACTTT
>TRBV24-1|.|.|TRBJ1-5
CATSEKTSGNQPQHF
TGTGCCACCAGTGAAAAAACATCTGGCAATCAGCCCCAGCATTTT
>TRBV6-2/TRBV6-3|TRBD2|.|TRBJ2-7
CASSYEGLVTYEQYF
TGTGCCAGCAGTTACGAAGGACTAGTGACCTACGAGCAGTACTTC
>TRBV4-2|TRBD1|.|TRBJ1-1
CASSQGGYRGNTEAFF
TGTGCCAGCAGCCAAGGCGGGTACAGGGGGAACACTGAAGCTTTCTTT
>TRBV27|.|.|TRBJ1-2
CASIRANYGYTF
TGTGCCAGCATCAGGGCTAACTATGGCTACACCTTC
>TRBV13|.|.|TRBJ2-4
CASSRGLPAKNIQYF
TGTGCCAGCAGCAGGGGACTTCCAGCCAAAAACATTCAGTACTTC
>TRBV13|TRBD2|.|TRBJ2-7
CASSLTSGLNPYEQYF
TGTGCCAGCAGCCTAACTAGCGGCCTAAACCCCTACGAGCAGTACTTC
>TRBV28|.|.|TRBJ2-7
CASSLPGTQAYEQYF
TGTGCCAGCAGTTTACCCGGGACTCAGGCCTACGAGCAGTACTTC
>TRBV6-5|TRBD1|.|TRBJ1-1
CASSYPGQGNTEAFF
TGTGCCAGCAGTTACCCGGGACAGGGGAACACTGAAGCTTTCTTT
>TRBV11-3|TRBD2|.|TRBJ2-1
CASSSATSGRTFF
TGTGCCAGCAGCTCGGCGACTAGCGGGAGAACGTTCTTC
>TRBV12-3/TRBV12-4|.|.|TRBJ1-1
CASSLGLSTEAFF
TGTGCCAGCAGTTTAGGACTCTCCACTGAAGCTTTCTTT
>TRBV10-3|TRBD1|.|TRBJ1-6
CASNRGSSYNSPLHF
TGTGCCAGCAACAGGGGATCGTCCTATAATTCACCCCTCCACTTT
>TRBV19|TRBD1|.|TRBJ1-5
CASSPVGQGRGQPQHF
TGTGCCAGTAGTCCAGTGGGACAGGGCCGGGGTCAGCCCCAGCATTTT
>TRBV5-1|.|.|TRBJ1-1
CASSLPLQGNTEAFF
TGCGCCAGCAGCTTGCCCTTACAGGGGAACACTGAAGCTTTCTTT
>TRBV9|TRBD1|.|TRBJ1-1
CASSVSQGGEAFF
TGTGCCAGCAGCGTATCACAGGGGGGTGAAGCTTTCTTT
>TRBV12-3/TRBV12-4|.|once|TRBJ2-7
CASSLAGGEQYF
TGTGCCAGCAGTTTAGCGGGGGGCGAGCAGTACTTC
>TRBV5-1|TRBD1|once|TRBJ2-2
CASSWGQGTGELFF
TGCGCCAGCAGCTGGGGACAGGGCACCGGGGAGCTGTTTTTT
>TRBV28|TRBD1|.|TRBJ1-5
CASRTTRTGDNQPQHF
TGTGCCAGCAGAACGACCCGGACAGGGGACAATCAGCCCCAGCATTTT
>TRBV19|TRBD1|.|TRBJ2-2
CASSTGGGTGGNTGELFF
TGTGCCAGTAGTACCGGGGGCGGGACAGGGGGAAACACCGGGGAGCTGTTTTTT
>TRBV7-2|.|once|TRBJ1-2
CASSAGINYGYTF
TGTGCCAGCAGCGCCGGGATTAACTATGGCTACACCTTC
>TRBV18|.|.|TRBJ1-3
CASSPGAGNTIYF
TGTGCCAGCTCACCAGGGGCGGGAAACACCATATATTTT
>TRBV2|.|.|TRBJ1-3
CASSEPARGSGNTIYF
TGTGCCAGCAGTGAACCGGCCAGGGGCTCTGGAAACACCATATATTTT
>TRBV3-1/TRBV3-2|.|.|TRBJ2-7
CASSQGRGGQYF
TGTGCCAGCAGCCAAGGTAGGGGGGGGCAGTACTTC
>TRBV7-3|.|.|TRBJ2-1
CASSLKIRGEQFF
TGTGCCAGCAGCCTGAAGATCAGAGGTGAGCAGTTCTTC
>TRBV6-2/TRBV6-3|.|.|TRBJ1-3
CASSFKSTATGNTIYF
TGTGCCAGCAGTTTTAAATCGACAGCGACTGGAAACACCATATATTTT
>TRBV5-4|.|.|TRBJ2-7
CASSLASRTADIF
TGTGCCAGCAGCTTGGCCTCAAGGACAGCCGACATCTTC
>TRBV28|TRBD1|.|TRBJ2-7
CASSLVGQGRDEQYF
TGTGCCAGCAGTTTAGTCGGACAGGGAAGAGACGAGCAGTACTTC
>TRBV5-1|.|.|TRBJ2-7
CASSLSTVITYEQYF
TGCGCCAGCAGCTTGTCGACAGTCATTACCTACGAGCAGTACTTC
>TRBV27|TRBD1|.|TRBJ1-3
CASWTGAGNTIYF
TGTGCCAGCTGGACAGGGGCTGGAAACACCATATATTTT
>TRBV7-9|TRBD2|.|TRBJ2-3
CASSPTSLTPTDTQYF
TGTGCCAGCAGCCCGACTAGCCTCACACCCACAGATACGCAGTATTTT
>TRBV28|TRBD1|.|TRBJ2-7
CASSSQGASYEQYF
TGTGCCAGCAGTTCCCAGGGGGCCTCCTACGAGCAGTACTTC
>TRBV28|TRBD1|once|TRBJ1-3
CASSLETGTGNTIYF
TGTGCCAGCAGTTTAGAGACAGGGACTGGAAACACCATATATTTT
>TRBV19|.|.|TRBJ2-7
CASSWDNTYEQYF
TGTGCCAGTAGTTGGGACAACACCTACGAGCAGTACTTC
>TRBV5-1|.|.|TRBJ2-5
CASSLEFQETQYF
TGCGCCAGCAGCTTGGAATTCCAAGAGACCCAGTACTTC
>TRBV28|TRBD2|.|TRBJ2-1
CASSPLQRGLASSYNEQFF
TGTGCCAGCAGCCCCCTCCAGCGGGGCTTAGCGAGCTCCTACAATGAGCAGTTCTTC
>TRBV7-8|TRBD2|.|TRBJ2-1
CASRTSGGTGEQFF
TGTGCCAGCCGGACTAGCGGGGGGACCGGGGAGCAGTTCTTC
>TRBV19|.|.|TRBJ1-2
CASSIGVGQTYGYTF
TGTGCCAGTAGTATAGGGGTAGGACAGACCTATGGCTACACCTTC
>TRBV28|.|once|TRBJ2-7
CASSLSGTPAYEQYF
TGTGCCAGCAGCCTCTCCGGGACACCCGCCTACGAGCAGTACTTC
>TRBV28|TRBD2|once|TRBJ2-7
CASSLNLAGNREQYF
TGTGCCAGCAGTTTAAACCTAGCGGGAAATCGCGAGCAGTACTTC
>TRBV5-6|.|.|TRBJ2-7
CASSRGFEQYF
TGTGCCAGCAGCAGGGGGTTCGAGCAGTACTTC
>TRBV7-6|.|.|TRBJ1-4
CASSFSALKATNEKLFF
TGTGCCAGCAGCTTCTCTGCACTAAAAGCAACTAATGAAAAACTGTTTTTT
>TRBV27|TRBD1|once|TRBJ1-2
CASRGQAGGYTF
TGTGCCAGCAGAGGACAGGCGGGAGGCTACACCTTC
>TRBV6-6|TRBD1|.|TRBJ1-6
CASSTTGGSSPLHF
TGTGCCAGCAGTACGACAGGGGGCTCTTCACCCCTCCACTTT
>TRBV19|.|.|TRBJ2-3
CASSISPAVADTQYF
TGTGCCAGTAGTATTTCGCCGGCCGTAGCAGATACGCAGTATTTT
>TRBV4-1|.|once|TRBJ2-1
CASSPRQRKPSSYNEQFF
TGCGCCAGCAGCCCACGACAGAGAAAACCCAGCTCCTACAATGAGCAGTTCTTC
>TRBV9|.|.|TRBJ2-5
CASSGGQGGETQYF
TGTGCCAGCAGCGGCGGACAGGGAGGGGAGACCCAGTACTTC
>TRBV19|TRBD1|once|TRBJ1-5
CASRPNRGVRDNQPQHF
TGTGCCAGTCGTCCCAACAGGGGGGTACGGGACAATCAGCCCCAGCATTTT
>TRBV11-3|TRBD2|.|TRBJ2-1
CASSLGAGVGEQFF
TGTGCCAGCAGCTTAGGGGCGGGGGTCGGTGAGCAGTTCTTC
>TRBV10-3|TRBD2|.|TRBJ2-3
CAISARTSGETDTQYF
TGTGCCATCAGTGCCAGGACTAGCGGGGAAACAGATACGCAGTATTTT
>TRBV6-2/TRBV6-3|TRBD2|.|TRBJ2-5
CASRPLGLAGGQETQYF
TGTGCCAGCAGACCTTTGGGACTAGCGGGGGGACAAGAGACCCAGTACTTC
>TRBV10-2|TRBD2|.|TRBJ2-1
CASSESSGGPHNEQFF
TGCGCCAGCAGTGAGTCAAGCGGGGGGCCTCACAATGAGCAGTTCTTC
>TRBV5-1|.|.|TRBJ2-7
CASREEWSGGTSYEQYF
TGCGCCAGCAGGGAGGAGTGGAGTGGGGGGACCTCTTACGAGCAGTACTTC
>TRBV9|TRBD2|.|TRBJ2-1
CASSVGTSGSLHEQFF
TGTGCCAGCAGCGTAGGGACTAGCGGGAGTCTGCATGAGCAGTTCTTC
>TRBV19|.|.|TRBJ1-2
CASSINGGNYGYTF
TGTGCCAGTAGTATTAACGGGGGGAACTATGGCTACACCTTC
>TRBV7-6|.|.|TRBJ2-7
CASSLSSSPNAEQYF
TGTGCCAGCAGCTTATCGTCCAGTCCAAATGCCGAGCAGTACTTC
>TRBV7-9|.|.|TRBJ1-2
CASSTGLPYGYTF
TGTGCCAGCAGCACGGGACTGCCCTATGGCTACACCTTC